This TCR beta chain was identified in a study of blood T cell repertoires in COVID-19. V dropped 1 base and J dropped 4 bases, with 14 bases sitting between them. This CDR3 has 15 residues. Germline values: CDR1 WSHSY, CDR2 SAAADI. Original processing notes: Reference gene primer amplification yielded estimated nucleated cell counts. The assay was immunoSEQ multiplex PCR, and TCRdb's table has in-frame clones only and misses some. That table supplies the V and J calls and clone size; D and trimming were determined from the DNA. The sample carries approximately 260,000 clones, around 92% recorded once.

The rearrangement uses TRBV10-2 and TRBJ2-7; tentatively, D is TRBD2 (7 bases). The clonotype originates from a woman aged 60-75 years who had recovered from COVID-19. The sample taken for sequencing was PBMCs or T cells enriched from blood (not recorded which). The CDR3 loop is CASSEFGGGAYEQYF. The CDR3 DNA reads as TGCGCCAGCAGTGAGTTTGGGGGGGGCGCGTACGAGCAGTACTTC.